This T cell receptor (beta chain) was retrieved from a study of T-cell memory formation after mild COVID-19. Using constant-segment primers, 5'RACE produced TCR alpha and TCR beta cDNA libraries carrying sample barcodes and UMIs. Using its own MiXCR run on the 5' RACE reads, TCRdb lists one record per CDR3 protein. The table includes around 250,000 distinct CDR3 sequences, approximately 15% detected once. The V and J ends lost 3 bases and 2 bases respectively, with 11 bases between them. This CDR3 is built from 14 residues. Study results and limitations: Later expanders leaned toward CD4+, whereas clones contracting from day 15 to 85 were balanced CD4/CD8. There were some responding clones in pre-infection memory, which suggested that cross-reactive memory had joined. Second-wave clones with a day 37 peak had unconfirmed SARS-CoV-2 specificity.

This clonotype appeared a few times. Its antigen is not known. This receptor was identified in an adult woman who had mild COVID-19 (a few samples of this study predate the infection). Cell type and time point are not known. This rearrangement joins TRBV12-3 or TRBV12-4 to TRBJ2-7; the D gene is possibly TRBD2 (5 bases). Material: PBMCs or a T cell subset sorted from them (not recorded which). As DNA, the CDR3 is TGTGCCAGCAGTTTCCATAAGGGAGCCTACGAGCAGTACTTC. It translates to CASSFHKGAYEQYF.